Included here is one TCR beta chain sequence, with context. This record belongs to a study of long-term antiretroviral therapy in people with HIV. Amounts of about 0.9-11 million cryopreserved PBMC were held in the samples before DNA extraction. Running of the v3.0 immunoSEQ assay took place at survey level. Produced via immunoSEQ multiplex PCR; TCRdb's table is partial and in-frame only. This sample has around 30,000 clones, with approximately 85% found just once. V was cut by 4 bases and J by 3 bases, with 14 bases left in between. The CDR3 spans 15 residues. Germline values: CDR1 SNHLY, CDR2 FYNNEI.

The sequenced sample was unsorted PBMCs, obtained 3 years after starting antiretroviral therapy. This sequence originates from a man aged 40-49 years with HIV. This chain links TRBV2 with TRBJ2-3, with D perhaps TRBD1 or TRBD2 (5 bases each). The CDR3 bases are TGTGCCAGCAGTGTTTGGGGGAGACTGACAGATACGCAGTATTTT. Its translation is CASSVWGRLTDTQYF.